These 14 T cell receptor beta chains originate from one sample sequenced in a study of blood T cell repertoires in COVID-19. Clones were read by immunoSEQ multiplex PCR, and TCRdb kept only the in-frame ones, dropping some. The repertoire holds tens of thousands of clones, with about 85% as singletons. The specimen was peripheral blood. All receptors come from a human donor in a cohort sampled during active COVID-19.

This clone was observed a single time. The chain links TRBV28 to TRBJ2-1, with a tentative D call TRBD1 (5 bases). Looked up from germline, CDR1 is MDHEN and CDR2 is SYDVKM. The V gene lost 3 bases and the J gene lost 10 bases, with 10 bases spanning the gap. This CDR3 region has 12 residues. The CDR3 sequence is CASSFPQGEQFF. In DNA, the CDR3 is TGTGCCAGCAGTTTCCCGCAGGGAGAGCAGTTCTTC.

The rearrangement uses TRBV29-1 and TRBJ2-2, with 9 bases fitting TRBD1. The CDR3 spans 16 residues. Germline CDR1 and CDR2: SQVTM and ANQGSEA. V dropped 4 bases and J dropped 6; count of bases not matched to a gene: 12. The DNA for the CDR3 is TGCAGCGTTGGGGGGTCGGACAGGGGATCCGCCGGGGAGCTGTTTTTT. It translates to CSVGGSDRGSAGELFF.

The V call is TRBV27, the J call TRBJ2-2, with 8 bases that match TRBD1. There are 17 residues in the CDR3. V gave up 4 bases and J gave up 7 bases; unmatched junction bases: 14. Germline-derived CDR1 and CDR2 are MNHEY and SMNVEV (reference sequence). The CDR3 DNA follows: TGTGCCAGCAGTTCCCTCGGACAGGGAAGAAGTAACGGGGAGCTGTTTTTT. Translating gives CASSSLGQGRSNGELFF.

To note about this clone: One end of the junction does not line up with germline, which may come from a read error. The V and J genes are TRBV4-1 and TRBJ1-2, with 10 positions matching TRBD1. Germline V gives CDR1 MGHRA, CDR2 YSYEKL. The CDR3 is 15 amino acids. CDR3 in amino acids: CATSRQGAQGYGYTF. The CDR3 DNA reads TGCGCCACCAGCCGACAGGGGGCGCAAGGCTATGGCTACACCTTC.

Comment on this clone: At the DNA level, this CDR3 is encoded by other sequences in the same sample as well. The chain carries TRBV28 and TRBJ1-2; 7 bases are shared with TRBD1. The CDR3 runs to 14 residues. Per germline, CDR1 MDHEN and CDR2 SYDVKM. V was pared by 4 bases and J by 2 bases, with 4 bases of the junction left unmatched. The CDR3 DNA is TGTGCCAGCAGTTCTGAACAGGGGAACTATGGCTACACCTTC. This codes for CASSSEQGNYGYTF.

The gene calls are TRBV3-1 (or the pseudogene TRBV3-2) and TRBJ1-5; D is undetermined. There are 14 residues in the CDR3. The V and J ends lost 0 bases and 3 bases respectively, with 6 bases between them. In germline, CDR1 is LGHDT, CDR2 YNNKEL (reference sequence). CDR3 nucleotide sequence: TGTGCCAGCAGCCAAGATCCCCTCAATCAGCCCCAGCATTTT. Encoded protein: CASSQDPLNQPQHF.

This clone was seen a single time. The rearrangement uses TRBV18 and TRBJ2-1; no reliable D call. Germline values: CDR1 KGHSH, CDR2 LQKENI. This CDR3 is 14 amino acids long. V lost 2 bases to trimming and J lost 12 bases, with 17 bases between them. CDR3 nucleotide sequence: TGTGCCAGCTCACCAAGTGGAACTAAGTGGAGGCAGTTCTTC. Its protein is CASSPSGTKWRQFF.

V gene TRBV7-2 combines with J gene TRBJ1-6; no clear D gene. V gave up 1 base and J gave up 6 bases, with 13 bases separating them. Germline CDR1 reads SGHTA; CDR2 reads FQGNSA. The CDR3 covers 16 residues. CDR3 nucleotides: TGTGCCAGCAGCTTAGACTTGGAGAACGCTAATTCACCCCTCCACTTT. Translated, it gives CASSLDLENANSPLHF.

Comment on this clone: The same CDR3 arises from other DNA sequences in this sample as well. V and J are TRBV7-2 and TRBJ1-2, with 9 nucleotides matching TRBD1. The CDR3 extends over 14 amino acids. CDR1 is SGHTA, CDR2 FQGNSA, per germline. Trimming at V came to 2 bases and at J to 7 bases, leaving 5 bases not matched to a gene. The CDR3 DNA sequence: TGTGCCAGCAGCTTAAGGACAGGGGAGGCTGGCTACACCTTC. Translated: CASSLRTGEAGYTF.

The CDR3 DNA reads as TGTGCCTGGAGTGTTAATTCCTACGAGCAGTACTTC. Protein product: CAWSVNSYEQYF. The rearrangement joins TRBV30 to TRBJ2-7, with D unresolved. Trimming left V 0 bases short and J 1 base short, with 4 bases between. Germline loops: CDR1 GTSNPN, CDR2 SVGIG (reference sequence). The CDR3 consists of 12 residues. Together with reference TRBV30 and TRBJ2-7, the CDR3 gives the full variable domain: SQTIHQWPATLVQPVGSPLSLECTVEGTSNPNLYWYRQAAGRGLQLLFYSVGIGQISSEVPQNLSASRPQDRQFILSSKKLLLSDSGFYLCAWSVNSYEQYFGPGTRLTVT.

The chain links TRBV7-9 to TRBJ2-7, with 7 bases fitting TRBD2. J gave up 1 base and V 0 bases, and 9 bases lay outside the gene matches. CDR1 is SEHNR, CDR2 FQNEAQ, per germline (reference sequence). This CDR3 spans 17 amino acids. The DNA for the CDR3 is TGTGCCAGCAGCTTAGCTCGAGGACTAGGCGCTTCCTACGAGCAGTACTTC. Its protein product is CASSLARGLGASYEQYF.

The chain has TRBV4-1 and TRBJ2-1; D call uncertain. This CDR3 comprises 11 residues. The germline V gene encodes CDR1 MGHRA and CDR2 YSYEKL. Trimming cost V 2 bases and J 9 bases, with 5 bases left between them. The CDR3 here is CASSQLSEQFF. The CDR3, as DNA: TGCGCCAGCAGCCAATTGAGTGAGCAGTTCTTC.

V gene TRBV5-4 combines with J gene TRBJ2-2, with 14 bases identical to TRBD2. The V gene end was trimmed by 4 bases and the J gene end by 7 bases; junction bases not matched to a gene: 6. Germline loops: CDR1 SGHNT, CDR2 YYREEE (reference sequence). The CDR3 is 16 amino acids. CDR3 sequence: CASSEGTSGSFGELFF. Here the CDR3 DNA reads TGTGCCAGCAGCGAAGGGACTAGCGGGAGTTTCGGGGAGCTGTTTTTT.

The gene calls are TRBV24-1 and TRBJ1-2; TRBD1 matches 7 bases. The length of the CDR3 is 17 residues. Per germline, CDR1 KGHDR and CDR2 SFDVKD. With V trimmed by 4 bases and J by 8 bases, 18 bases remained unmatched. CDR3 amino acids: CATSDPPGDSFPRGYTF. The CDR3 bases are TGTGCCACCAGTGACCCGCCCGGGGACAGTTTCCCTCGAGGCTACACCTTC.